A selection of T cell receptor beta chains follows, all from one sample in a study of cytomegalovirus exposure and HLA in healthy donors. This table comes from immunoSEQ multiplex PCR, and its TCRdb copy is limited to in-frame clones, with some not included. This sample's table reports tens of thousands of clones. Sample: PBMCs. The receptor source for this set is a female donor in good health and CMV-seronegative. Each CDR3 is given with its conserved first and last residue. A D gene is named only where the DNA matches it firmly.

>TRBV7-3|TRBJ2-7|TRBD2
TGTGCCAGCAGCAGAGGACTAGCGGGAGACGAGCAGTACTTC
CASSRGLAGDEQYF
>TRBV30|TRBJ1-2|-
TGTGCCTGGACCCTAGCGGGCAGGGGCTACACCTTC
CAWTLAGRGYTF
>TRBV19|TRBJ2-2|-
TGTGCCAGTAGTATAGAAGGTCGGGACTTCCTGGGCACCGGGGAGCTGTTTTTT
CASSIEGRDFLGTGELFF
>TRBV29-1|TRBJ2-3|-
TGCAGCGTGCTTGGGGACAATTCAGGCACAGATACGCAGTATTTT
CSVLGDNSGTDTQYF
>TRBV4-1|TRBJ1-6|-
TGCGCCAGCAGCCTAGGGGCAGCAAGCTCCTATAATTCACCCCTCCACTTT
CASSLGAASSYNSPLHF
>TRBV4-1|TRBJ1-1|-
TGCGCCAGCAGCCCAGAACAGGGAGTGAACACTGAAGCTTTCTTT
CASSPEQGVNTEAFF
>TRBV6-1|TRBJ2-1|-
TGTGCCAGCAGATCGGGAGCGTACAATGAGCAGTTCTTC
CASRSGAYNEQFF
>TRBV2|TRBJ1-1|-
TGTGCCAGCAGTGAAGGCGGTATCACTGAAGCTTTCTTT
CASSEGGITEAFF
>TRBV25-1|TRBJ1-1|-
TGTGCCAGAAGTGAACAGGGCGGAGCTTTCTTT
CARSEQGGAFF
>TRBV9|TRBJ2-1|-
TGTGCCAGCAGCGGACTGCAAGCCTACAATGAGCAGTTCTTC
CASSGLQAYNEQFF
>TRBV11-3|TRBJ2-7|TRBD2
TGTGCCAGCAGCTCCAAAGAAGGTAGCGGGGGCGTATCCTACGAGCAGTACTTC
CASSSKEGSGGVSYEQYF
>TRBV5-1|TRBJ2-3|TRBD2
TGCGCCAGCCAAACCGGGACTAGCGTAACAGATACGCAGTATTTT
CASQTGTSVTDTQYF
>TRBV5-1|TRBJ2-2|-
TGCGCCAGTCGGACGGACTCCTACACCGGGGAGCTGTTTTTT
CASRTDSYTGELFF
>TRBV12-5|TRBJ2-7|TRBD2
TGTGCTAGTGGTTTGGTACGAGGGAGGGCCGAGCAGTACTTC
CASGLVRGRAEQYF
>TRBV28|TRBJ1-2|-
TGTGCCAGCACCAAATCGGGGGGGGCGGCTAACTATGGCTACACCTTC
CASTKSGGAANYGYTF
>TRBV5-4|TRBJ2-3|TRBD2
TGTGCCAGCACCCCACGGACTAGCGGGATTAGCACAGATACGCAGTATTTT
CASTPRTSGISTDTQYF
>TRBV7-9|TRBJ2-3|TRBD1
TGTGCCAGCAGCGCACCTCGTGGGGGACAGGGACTCACAGATACGCAGTATTTT
CASSAPRGGQGLTDTQYF
>TRBV7-9|TRBJ2-7|TRBD1
TGTGCCAGCAGCTGGGGACAGGGAATGGAGCAGTACTTC
CASSWGQGMEQYF
>TRBV7-2|TRBJ1-4|-
TGTGCCAGCAGCTTAGGAGCTGAAAAACTGTTTTTT
CASSLGAEKLFF
>TRBV4-2|TRBJ2-4|-
TGTGCCAGCAGCCAAGAGGAGGGGGCCGCCGCAATTCAGTACTTC
CASSQEEGAAAIQYF
>TRBV28|TRBJ2-7|TRBD2
TGTGCCAGCAGTCCCCTAGGGACTAGCGGGAGACGTTTCGGCTACGAGCAGTACTTC
CASSPLGTSGRRFGYEQYF
>TRBV29-1|TRBJ2-7|TRBD2
TGCAGCACAGCGGGAGGGCCATACGAGCAGTACTTC
CSTAGGPYEQYF
>TRBV6-5|TRBJ1-1|TRBD1
TGTGCCACCGCCCCGGGACAGGGGGCCACTGAAGCTTTCTTT
CATAPGQGATEAFF
>TRBV30|TRBJ1-5|TRBD1
TGTGCCTGGAGTGCGCGACAGGGGAATCAGCCCCAGCATTTT
CAWSARQGNQPQHF
>TRBV4-1|TRBJ2-7|-
TGCGCCAGCAGCCAAGACCGACGAGGGCGCTACGAGCAGTACTTC
CASSQDRRGRYEQYF
>TRBV5-6|TRBJ1-3|TRBD1
TGTGCCAGCAACTCACTGCGGACAGGGGAGTATGGAAACACCATATATTTT
CASNSLRTGEYGNTIYF
>TRBV11-1|TRBJ2-7|TRBD2
TGTGCCAGCAGCTTAGGCGGGGGGCCTACCTACGAGCAGTACTTC
CASSLGGGPTYEQYF